The 9 T cell receptor beta chains below were found in one sample sequenced in a study of blood T cell repertoires in COVID-19. Generated by immunoSEQ multiplex PCR, the TCRdb table keeps only in-frame clones and is missing some. The sample includes about 55,000 clones, more than 85% of them seen just once. The source material was peripheral blood. Receptor source: a human donor with active COVID-19. The donor label of this sample is uncertain.

The genes are TRBV14 and TRBJ1-5; D gene ambiguous. The V and J ends lost 1 base and 4 bases respectively, with 5 bases between them. This CDR3 spans 13 amino acids. Per germline, CDR1 SGHDN and CDR2 FVKESK. CDR3 sequence reads: CASSQGGNQPQHF. The CDR3 nucleotides are TGTGCCAGCAGCCAAGGCGGAAATCAGCCCCAGCATTTT.

The V call is TRBV10-3, the J call TRBJ2-7, with D possibly matching TRBD2 (7 bases). CDR3 size: 16 residues. V was pared by 3 bases and J by 2 bases, with 17 bases between. Germline V gene data show CDR1 as ENHRY and CDR2 as SYGVKD. The CDR3 sequence: CAISEGGGVIAYEQYF. The CDR3 DNA reads as TGTGCCATCAGTGAAGGAGGGGGGGTTATAGCCTACGAGCAGTACTTC.

The chain combines TRBV6-2 or TRBV6-3 with TRBJ1-1; 7 bases map to TRBD1. This CDR3 has 15 residues. CDR1 is MNHEY, CDR2 SVGEGT, per germline. V trimming: 5 bases; J trimming: 0 bases; junction bases outside the gene matches: 6. The CDR3 coding sequence is TGTGCCAGCAGTAACCGGGACAGTGTGAACACTGAAGCTTTCTTT. Encoded protein: CASSNRDSVNTEAFF.

The genes are TRBV11-2 and TRBJ2-7; D may be TRBD2 (6 bases). This CDR3 spans 16 amino acids. The V end was cut by 5 bases, the J end by 1 base, with 18 bases between. Germline V gene lookup returns CDR1 SGHAT and CDR2 FQNNGV. The DNA of the CDR3 is TGTGCCAGCAGCACTTCTTACGGGGGAACTTCCTACGAGCAGTACTTC. It translates to CASSTSYGGTSYEQYF.

CDR3 sequence reads: CASSHRDFTDTQYF. The CDR3 nucleotides are TGTGCCAGCAGCCACCGGGACTTCACAGATACGCAGTATTTT. The chain is built from TRBV7-2 and TRBJ2-3, with a weak D call TRBD2 (6 bases). Trimming pared 5 bases from V and 2 bases from J, leaving 11 bases between. This CDR3 is 14 amino acids long. Germline CDR1 and CDR2: SGHTA and FQGNSA.

This chain connects TRBV7-2 to TRBJ2-5, with 10 bases identical to TRBD2. Trimming at V came to 7 bases and at J to 3 bases, leaving 11 bases not matched to a gene. The CDR3 covers 16 residues. The germline V gene encodes CDR1 SGHTA and CDR2 FQGNSA. The CDR3: CASTRGLAMSEETQYF. The DNA for the CDR3 is TGTGCCAGCACCCGGGGACTAGCGATGAGTGAAGAGACCCAGTACTTC.

The chain recombines TRBV27 with TRBJ2-7; D gene unclear. CDR3 length: 17 residues. The germline gives CDR1 MNHEY, CDR2 SMNVEV (reference sequence). The V end lost 5 bases, the J end lost 2 bases, and 22 bases lay between the germline ends. The DNA of the CDR3 is TGTGCCAGCAGTCTCCGTTTACCCACGCCAGCGCCCTACGAGCAGTACTTC. Translated: CASSLRLPTPAPYEQYF.

This chain connects TRBV7-2 to TRBJ1-6; D unclear. The CDR3 runs 15 residues. Germline V gene sequence: CDR1 SGHTA, CDR2 FQGNSA. V lost 3 bases to trimming and J lost 0 bases, with 6 bases between them. The DNA of the CDR3 is TGTGCCAGCAGCTTTATCGGCTCCTATAATTCACCCCTCCACTTT. Its protein product is CASSFIGSYNSPLHF.

The genes are TRBV7-2 and TRBJ2-1, with a tentative D call TRBD2 (5 bases). The V and J ends lost 3 bases and 6 bases respectively, with 21 bases between them. Germline V gene data show CDR1 as SGHTA and CDR2 as FQGNSA. The length of the CDR3 is 17 residues. DNA for the CDR3: TGTGCCAGCAGCTTCCAGGCTAGCACCAACTGGGGCAATGAGCAGTTCTTC. It is translated as CASSFQASTNWGNEQFF.